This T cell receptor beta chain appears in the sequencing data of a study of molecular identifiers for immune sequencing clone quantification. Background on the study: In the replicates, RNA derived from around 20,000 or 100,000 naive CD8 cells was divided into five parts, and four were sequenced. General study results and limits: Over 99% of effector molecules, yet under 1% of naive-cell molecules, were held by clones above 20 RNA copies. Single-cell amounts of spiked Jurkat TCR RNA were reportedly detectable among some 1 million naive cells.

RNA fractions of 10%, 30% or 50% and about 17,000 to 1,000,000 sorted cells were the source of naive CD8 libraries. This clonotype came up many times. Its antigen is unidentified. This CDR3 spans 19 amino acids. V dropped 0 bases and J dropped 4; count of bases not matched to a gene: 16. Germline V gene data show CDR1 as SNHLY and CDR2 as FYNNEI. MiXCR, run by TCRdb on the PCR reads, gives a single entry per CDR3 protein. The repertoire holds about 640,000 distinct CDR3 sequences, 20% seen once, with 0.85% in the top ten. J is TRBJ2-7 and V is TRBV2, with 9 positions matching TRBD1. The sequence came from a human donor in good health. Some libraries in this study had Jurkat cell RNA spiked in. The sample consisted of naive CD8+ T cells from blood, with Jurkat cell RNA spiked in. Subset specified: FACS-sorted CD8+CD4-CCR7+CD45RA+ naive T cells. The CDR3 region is CASSEAGTGTNVLDYEQYF. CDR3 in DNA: TGTGCCAGCAGTGAAGCGGGGACAGGGACGAATGTACTGGATTACGAGCAGTACTTC.